This T cell receptor beta chain was recorded in a study of siplizumab effects on memory and regulatory T cells. Worth noting for this clone: Its antigen is currently unknown.

Overall study findings and caveats: Naive T cells looked more diverse than memory cells, and they looked like major contributors to the alloresponse.

Data came from immunoSEQ multiplex PCR; TCRdb stores just in-frame clones and leaves some out. The sample yields tens of thousands of clones, around 95% seen once. The CDR3 totals 12 residues. CDR1 is MNHEY and CDR2 is SVGAGI in the germline V gene. Trimming took 5 bases from V and 13 from J; bases not matched to a gene: 5. The gene calls are TRBV6-5 and TRBJ1-6; TRBD1 aligns across 7 bases. The sequenced sample was naive CD4+ T cells sorted from blood. The clonotype comes from a human donor in good health. The CDR3: CASSATGVPLHF. For the CDR3, the DNA is TGTGCCAGCAGTGCAACAGGGGTTCCCCTCCACTTT.